This T cell receptor beta chain was identified during a study of cytomegalovirus exposure and HLA in healthy donors. For the study at large: The Caucasian-associated ancestry cluster contained about 80% of the roughly 400 genotyped donors.

A multiplex PCR was run with 60 Vbeta primers and 13 Jbeta primers. Clones were read by immunoSEQ multiplex PCR, and TCRdb kept only the in-frame ones, dropping some. The table records about 110,000 clones, about 64% of them present only once. With respect to this clone: The antigen remains unidentified.

Trimming took off 5 bases at V and 4 bases at J, with 12 bases between the two ends. Germline V CDR1 and CDR2: SQVTM, ANQGSEA. The CDR3 is 12 amino acids. Study-wide findings and caveats: Judged likely to be a sequencing artifact was a cluster of highly shared sequence variants. CMV antigen specificity was confirmed in vitro for a few CMV-associated chains.

This clonotype was sampled from a female donor in good health and CMV-seronegative. V is TRBV29-1 and J is TRBJ2-7, with D possibly being TRBD2 (7 bases). Input material: PBMCs. The CDR3 is CSVYGGRYEQYF. CDR3 DNA sequence: TGCAGCGTTTACGGGGGGCGATACGAGCAGTACTTC.